Listed below are T cell receptor beta chains from one sample, sequenced in a study of T-cell memory formation after mild COVID-19. TCRdb redid the calling of the 5' RACE reads with MiXCR, one entry per CDR3 protein. The sample holds roughly 190,000 distinct CDR3 sequences, about 11% seen once. Sequences were obtained from PBMCs or a T cell subset sorted from them (not recorded which). All receptors come from a man younger than 30 who had mild COVID-19 (a few samples of this study predate the infection). Cell type and time point are not known. CDR3s include the opening cysteine and the closing phenylalanine or tryptophan. Each record gives: clone size, D gene, CDR3 length, V gene, J gene, CDR3 protein, CDR3 DNA. The D gene is left open where the match is weak. Clone size is given for some rows only: seen once, a few or many times, or a class if the clone is expanded.

-	-	15	TRBV3-1	TRBJ1-5	CASSQGGAGRLSQHF	TGTGCCAGCAGCCAAGGAGGGGCCGGGCGTTTGTCCCAGCATTTT
few	-	12	TRBV20-1	TRBJ2-3	CSARVPSDTQYF	TGCAGTGCTAGAGTCCCCAGTGATACGCAGTATTTT
few	-	16	TRBV6-5	TRBJ2-5	CASSPPWAGNQETQYF	TGTGCCAGCAGTCCTCCTTGGGCAGGGAACCAAGAGACCCAGTACTTC
-	-	13	TRBV14	TRBJ2-7	CASSQGDTYEQYF	TGTGCCAGCAGCCAAGGGGATACCTACGAGCAGTACTTC
-	TRBD1	15	TRBV6-5	TRBJ1-2	CASSYKGQGVYGYTF	TGTGCCAGCAGTTACAAGGGACAGGGAGTCTATGGCTACACCTTC
-	-	16	TRBV20-1	TRBJ2-3	CSARDRGTDSTDTQYF	TGCAGTGCTAGAGATCGGGGGACCGATAGCACAGATACGCAGTATTTT
few	-	15	TRBV7-2	TRBJ2-4	CASSLNPLQGNIQYF	TGTGCCAGCAGCTTAAACCCCCTCCAGGGAAACATTCAGTACTTC
few	TRBD1	14	TRBV20-1	TRBJ2-5	CSARIPGGAETQYF	TGCAGTGCTAGAATACCAGGGGGAGCGGAGACCCAGTACTTC
few	-	13	TRBV20-1	TRBJ2-3	CSASGAGADTQYF	TGCAGTGCTAGCGGGGCCGGTGCAGATACGCAGTATTTT
few	TRBD1	14	TRBV20-1	TRBJ1-6	CSAFGGTGYSPLHF	TGCAGTGCTTTCGGTGGGACAGGGTATTCACCCCTCCACTTT
few	TRBD1	15	TRBV11-2	TRBJ1-2	CASSLGRGQKDGYTF	TGTGCCAGCAGCTTAGGTCGGGGACAGAAGGATGGCTACACCTTC
many	-	14	TRBV7-2	TRBJ2-2	CASSLDPNTGELFF	TGTGCCAGCAGCTTAGACCCGAACACCGGGGAGCTGTTTTTT
-	-	15	TRBV5-1	TRBJ1-1	CASSSRTSMNTEAFF	TGCGCCAGCAGCTCTCGGACATCCATGAACACTGAAGCTTTCTTT
-	-	14	TRBV7-9	TRBJ2-2	CASSFSANTGELFF	TGTGCCAGCAGCTTTTCAGCGAACACCGGGGAGCTGTTTTTT
few	TRBD1	13	TRBV20-1	TRBJ1-1	CSATTGRDTEAFF	TGCAGTGCGACGACAGGGCGGGACACTGAAGCTTTCTTT
-	-	16	TRBV10-3	TRBJ2-2	CAISESKGTQTGELFF	TGTGCCATCAGTGAGTCGAAGGGCACCCAAACCGGGGAGCTGTTTTTT
few	-	14	TRBV5-5	TRBJ1-6	CASSLYEGSSPLHF	TGTGCCAGCAGCTTGTACGAGGGGAGTTCACCCCTCCACTTT
-	TRBD2	17	TRBV7-2	TRBJ2-1	CASSLRASGGRYNEQFF	TGTGCCAGCAGCTTACGGGCTAGCGGGGGCCGTTACAATGAGCAGTTCTTC
few	-	14	TRBV20-1	TRBJ2-2	CSAGGGVNTGELFF	TGCAGTGCTGGGGGTGGCGTGAACACCGGGGAGCTGTTTTTT
many	TRBD1	14	TRBV7-9	TRBJ1-1	CASSVGQVNTEAFF	TGTGCCAGCAGCGTCGGACAGGTGAACACTGAAGCTTTCTTT
-	-	12	TRBV6-2/TRBV6-3	TRBJ2-1	CASSYRDNEQFF	TGTGCCAGCAGTTACAGGGATAATGAGCAGTTCTTC
-	TRBD1	18	TRBV19	TRBJ1-1	CASSRSRTGKPLNTEAFF	TGTGCCAGTAGTAGATCTCGGACAGGGAAGCCATTGAACACTGAAGCTTTCTTT
-	-	15	TRBV20-1	TRBJ1-6	CSAREAGRAGSPLHF	TGCAGTGCTAGAGAGGCTGGTAGGGCTGGATCACCCCTCCACTTT
many	TRBD2	15	TRBV7-9	TRBJ2-1	CASSFGTSGVNEQFF	TGTGCCAGCAGCTTTGGGACTAGCGGGGTCAATGAGCAGTTCTTC
few	TRBD1	16	TRBV3-1	TRBJ2-7	CASSRQGPPTSYEQYF	TGTGCCAGCAGCCGACAGGGGCCACCAACGTCCTACGAGCAGTACTTC
-	-	13	TRBV6-6	TRBJ2-4	CASSDREETIQYF	TGTGCCAGCAGTGACAGGGAGGAAACCATTCAGTACTTC
-	-	15	TRBV24-1	TRBJ1-2	CATSAGPAGVGGYTF	TGTGCCACCAGTGCTGGACCCGCGGGAGTTGGTGGCTACACCTTC
few	TRBD2	16	TRBV9	TRBJ2-5	CASSVGLVAGGETQYF	TGTGCCAGCAGCGTAGGGTTGGTAGCGGGGGGGGAGACCCAGTACTTC
few	TRBD1	14	TRBV6-2/TRBV6-3	TRBJ2-7	CASSYGDRPYEQYF	TGTGCCAGCAGTTACGGGGACAGGCCCTACGAGCAGTACTTC
few	-	16	TRBV18	TRBJ2-1	CASSPTGLNGGNEQFF	TGTGCCAGCTCACCGACCGGGCTAAACGGGGGAAATGAGCAGTTCTTC
-	-	14	TRBV6-1	TRBJ2-1	CASSAQPMGDEQFF	TGTGCCAGCAGTGCCCAACCGATGGGGGATGAGCAGTTCTTC
few	TRBD1	13	TRBV24-1	TRBJ2-3	CATEGQSTDTQYF	TGTGCCACCGAGGGACAGAGCACAGATACGCAGTATTTT
-	-	17	TRBV5-5	TRBJ1-2	CASSLVFASRPMGGYTF	TGTGCCAGCAGCTTGGTCTTCGCCAGTCGGCCTATGGGGGGCTACACCTTC
-	-	11	TRBV3-1	TRBJ2-3	CASTGEDTQYF	TGTGCCAGCACAGGGGAGGATACGCAGTATTTT
few	-	13	TRBV20-1	TRBJ1-2	CSASWGRVGGYTF	TGCAGTGCTAGTTGGGGTAGGGTTGGTGGCTACACCTTC
few	-	15	TRBV20-1	TRBJ2-2	CSAGSGTDRTGELFF	TGCAGTGCAGGGAGCGGGACAGACAGGACCGGGGAGCTGTTTTTT